This TCR beta chain was found in a study of preoperative IRX-2 immunotherapy in early breast cancer. Here immunoSEQ multiplex PCR was the method, and the copy in TCRdb shows in-frame clones only, minus some. The sample gives 25,000 or so clones, 95% of which show up once; roughly 15% is in the top ten. V dropped 1 base and J dropped 4 bases, with 10 bases sitting between them. There are 14 residues in the CDR3. Germline loops: CDR1 MGHDK, CDR2 SYGVNS. Treatment meaning: preoperative locoregional IRX-2 cytokine immunotherapy. Patients received preoperative, locoregional IRX-2 cytokine immunotherapy in a phase Ib study.

This sample comprised tumor tissue, obtained after IRX-2 immunotherapy. The chain has TRBV25-1 and TRBJ2-5, with a weak D call TRBD1 (5 bases). The sequence came from a human donor with breast cancer. The CDR3 region has the DNA TGTGCCAGCAGTGAATTAGTAGGGGCAGAGACCCAGTACTTC. Its protein product is CASSELVGAETQYF.